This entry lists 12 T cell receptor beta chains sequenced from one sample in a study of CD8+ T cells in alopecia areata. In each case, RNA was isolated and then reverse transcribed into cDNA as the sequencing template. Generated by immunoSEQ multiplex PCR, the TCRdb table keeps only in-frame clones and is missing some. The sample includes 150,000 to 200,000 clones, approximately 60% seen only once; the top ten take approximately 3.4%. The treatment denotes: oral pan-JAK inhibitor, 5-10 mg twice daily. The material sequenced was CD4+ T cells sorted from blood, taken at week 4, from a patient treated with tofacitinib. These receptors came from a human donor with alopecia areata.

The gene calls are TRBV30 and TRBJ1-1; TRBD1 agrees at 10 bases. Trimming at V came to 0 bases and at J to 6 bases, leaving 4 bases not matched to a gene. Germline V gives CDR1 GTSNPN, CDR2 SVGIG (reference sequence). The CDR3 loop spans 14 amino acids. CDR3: CAWSVMGTGAEAFF. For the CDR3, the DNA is TGTGCCTGGAGTGTAATGGGGACAGGGGCTGAAGCTTTCTTT.

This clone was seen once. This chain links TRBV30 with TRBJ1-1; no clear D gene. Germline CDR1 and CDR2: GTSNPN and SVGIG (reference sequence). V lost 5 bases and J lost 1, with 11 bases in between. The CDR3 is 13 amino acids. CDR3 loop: CAWAQHPNTEAFF. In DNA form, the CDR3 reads TGTGCCTGGGCCCAACACCCGAACACTGAAGCTTTCTTT. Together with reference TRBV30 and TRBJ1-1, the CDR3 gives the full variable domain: SQTIHQWPATLVQPVGSPLSLECTVEGTSNPNLYWYRQAAGRGLQLLFYSVGIGQISSEVPQNLSASRPQDRQFILSSKKLLLSDSGFYLCAWAQHPNTEAFFGQGTRLTVV.

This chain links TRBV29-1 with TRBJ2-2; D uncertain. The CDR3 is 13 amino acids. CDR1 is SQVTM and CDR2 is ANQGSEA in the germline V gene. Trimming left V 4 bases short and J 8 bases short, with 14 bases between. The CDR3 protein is CSVAPAAEGELFF. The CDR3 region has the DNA TGCAGCGTTGCTCCCGCGGCCGAAGGGGAGCTGTTTTTT.

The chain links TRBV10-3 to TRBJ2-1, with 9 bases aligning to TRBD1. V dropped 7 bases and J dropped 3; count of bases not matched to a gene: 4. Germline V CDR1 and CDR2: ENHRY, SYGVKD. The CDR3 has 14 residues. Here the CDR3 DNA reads TGTGCCATCAACCGGGGACAGGGCTACAATGAGCAGTTCTTC. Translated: CAINRGQGYNEQFF.

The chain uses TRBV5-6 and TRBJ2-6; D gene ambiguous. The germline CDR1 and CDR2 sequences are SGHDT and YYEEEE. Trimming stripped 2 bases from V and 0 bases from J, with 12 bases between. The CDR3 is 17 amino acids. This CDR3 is CASSFWVGSSGANVLTF. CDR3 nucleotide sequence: TGTGCCAGCAGCTTCTGGGTGGGAAGCTCTGGGGCCAACGTCCTGACTTTC.

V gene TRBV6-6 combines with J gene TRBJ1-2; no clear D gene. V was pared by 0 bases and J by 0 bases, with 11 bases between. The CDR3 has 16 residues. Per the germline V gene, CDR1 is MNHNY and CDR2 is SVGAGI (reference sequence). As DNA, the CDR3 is TGTGCCAGCAGTTACTCGACGAGGGTAGCTAACTATGGCTACACCTTC. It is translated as CASSYSTRVANYGYTF.

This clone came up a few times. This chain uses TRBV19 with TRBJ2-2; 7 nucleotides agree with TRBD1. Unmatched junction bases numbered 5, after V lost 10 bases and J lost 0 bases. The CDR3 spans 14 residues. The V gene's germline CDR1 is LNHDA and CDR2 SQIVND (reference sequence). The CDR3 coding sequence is TGTGCCATCGGGACAGATGCGAACACCGGGGAGCTGTTTTTT. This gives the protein CAIGTDANTGELFF.

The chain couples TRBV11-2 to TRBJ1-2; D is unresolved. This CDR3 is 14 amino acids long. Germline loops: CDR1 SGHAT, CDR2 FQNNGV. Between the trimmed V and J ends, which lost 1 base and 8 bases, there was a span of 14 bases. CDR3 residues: CASSLATDGLGYTF. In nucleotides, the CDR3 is TGTGCCAGCAGCTTAGCCACCGACGGGTTAGGCTACACCTTC. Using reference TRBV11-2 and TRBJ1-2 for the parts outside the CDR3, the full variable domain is EAGVAQSPRYKIIEKRQSVAFWCNPISGHATLYWYQQILGQGPKLLIQFQNNGVVDDSQLPKDRFSAERLKGVDSTLKIQPAKLEDSAVYLCASSLATDGLGYTFGSGTRLTVV.

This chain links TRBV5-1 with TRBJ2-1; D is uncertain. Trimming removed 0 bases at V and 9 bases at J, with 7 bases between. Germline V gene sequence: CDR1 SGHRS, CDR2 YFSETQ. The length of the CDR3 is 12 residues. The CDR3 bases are TGCGCCAGCAGCTTGGGCACGGGTGAGCAGTTCTTC. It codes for CASSLGTGEQFF.

CDR3 nucleotide sequence: TGTGCCAGCAGCCTAGGGGGAAGTTCCTACAATGAGCAGTTCTTC. Protein: CASSLGGSSYNEQFF. The chain is built from TRBV11-2 and TRBJ2-1, with a weak D call TRBD1 (6 bases). Germline V gene sequence: CDR1 SGHAT, CDR2 FQNNGV. Trimming took 5 bases from V and 1 from J, leaving 12 bases between them. CDR3 length: 15 amino acids.

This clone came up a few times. The CDR3 sequence is CASKGGFSSYEQYF. The CDR3, as DNA: TGTGCCAGCAAGGGGGGTTTCAGCTCCTACGAGCAGTACTTC. The V gene is TRBV28, the J gene TRBJ2-7; D tentatively fits TRBD1 or TRBD2 (6 bases each). Germline V gene data show CDR1 as MDHEN and CDR2 as SYDVKM. V dropped 7 bases and J dropped 0 bases, with 13 bases sitting between them. The CDR3 sequence is 14 residues long.

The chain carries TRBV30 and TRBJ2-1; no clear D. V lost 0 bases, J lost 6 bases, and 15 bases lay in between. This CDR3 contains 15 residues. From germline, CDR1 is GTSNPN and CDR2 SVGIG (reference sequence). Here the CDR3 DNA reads TGTGCCTGGAGTGTTGCCCTCCGTAACGGCAATGAGCAGTTCTTC. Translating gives CAWSVALRNGNEQFF. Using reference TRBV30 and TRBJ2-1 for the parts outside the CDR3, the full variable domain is SQTIHQWPATLVQPVGSPLSLECTVEGTSNPNLYWYRQAAGRGLQLLFYSVGIGQISSEVPQNLSASRPQDRQFILSSKKLLLSDSGFYLCAWSVALRNGNEQFFGPGTRLTVL.